This is a list of T cell receptor beta chains from one sample in a study of blood T cell repertoires in COVID-19. Measured with immunoSEQ multiplex PCR; TCRdb has only the in-frame clones, and not every one. The data show roughly 230,000 clones, about 85% seen once. Sample: PBMCs or T cells enriched from blood (not recorded which). These receptors all come from a woman aged 50 to 65 who had been exposed to COVID-19. The CDR3 runs from the conserved cysteine through the conserved F or W. D genes are given only for firm matches. A row's size may be missing; if present it is once, few, many or a size class.

j_gene | len | d_gene | abundance | v_gene | CDR3nt | CDR3aa
TRBJ1-2 | 15 | . | once | TRBV27 | TGTGCCAGCAGTTTAAGCGGGGGGCGAAACTATGGCTACACCTTC | CASSLSGGRNYGYTF
TRBJ1-1 | 16 | TRBD1 | . | TRBV6-5 | TGTGCCAGCAGTTACTCGTCGGACAGGATGAACACTGAAGCTTTCTTT | CASSYSSDRMNTEAFF
TRBJ2-6 | 16 | TRBD1 | . | TRBV7-9 | TGTGCCAGCAGCTCGACAGGGCCCCCTATGGCCAACGTCCTGACTTTC | CASSSTGPPMANVLTF
TRBJ1-2 | 15 | TRBD1 | . | TRBV7-9 | TGTGCCAGCAGTTACAGTGACAGGGCGGTCTATGGCTACACCTTC | CASSYSDRAVYGYTF
TRBJ1-1 | 14 | . | few | TRBV6-5 | TGTGCCAGCAGTTGGGGTGGGGAGGGGACTGAAGCTTTCTTT | CASSWGGEGTEAFF
TRBJ2-7 | 16 | TRBD1 | . | TRBV7-2 | TGTGCCAGCAGCTCCTTTTACAGGACAGGGTCCTACGAGCAGTACTTC | CASSSFYRTGSYEQYF
TRBJ1-2 | 11 | . | . | TRBV29-1 | TGCAGCGCACAGACAGGTTATGGCTACACCTTC | CSAQTGYGYTF
TRBJ1-2 | 13 | . | once | TRBV2 | TGTGCCATTAGAGAGGAGGGAAACTATGGCTACACCTTC | CAIREEGNYGYTF
TRBJ1-2 | 13 | . | . | TRBV18 | TGTGCCAGCTCATACGGGGGAGACTATGGCTACACCTTC | CASSYGGDYGYTF
TRBJ1-6 | 13 | TRBD1 | . | TRBV12-3/TRBV12-4 | TGTGCCAGCAGTTTGAGGACAGGATCACCCCTCCACTTT | CASSLRTGSPLHF
TRBJ1-2 | 15 | . | . | TRBV18 | TGTGCCAGCTCACCCGAGCTGGGTGGAGGCTATGGCTACACCTTC | CASSPELGGGYGYTF
TRBJ2-1 | 14 | . | . | TRBV11-1 | TGTGCCAGCAGCTCCCTCCCCGGGTTTTTCGAGCAGTTCTTC | CASSSLPGFFEQFF
TRBJ1-4 | 16 | . | . | TRBV5-5 | TGTGCCAGCACCGGGGGTTTGGGGATAACTAATGAAAAACTGTTTTTT | CASTGGLGITNEKLFF
TRBJ1-1 | 14 | . | once | TRBV7-9 | TGTGCCAGCAGCTTACGGGTTATGAACACTGAAGCTTTCTTT | CASSLRVMNTEAFF
TRBJ1-1 | 13 | . | . | TRBV19 | TGTGCCAGTAGTAGCCGAGGGAACACTGAAGCTTTCTTT | CASSSRGNTEAFF